Presented here are 17 T cell receptor beta chains from one specimen sequenced in a study of CD8+ T cells in alopecia areata. cDNA serving as the sequencing template came from extracted, reverse transcribed RNA. Measured with immunoSEQ multiplex PCR; TCRdb has only the in-frame clones, and not every one. The sample shows about 150,000 clones, approximately 50% of them seen only once. The sequencing sample was made of CD4+ T cells sorted from blood. All receptors derive from a human donor with alopecia areata.

This clone was observed a handful of times. The chain joins TRBV5-4 to TRBJ2-7; no clear D gene. V lost 1 base, J lost 2 bases, and 13 bases lay in between. Germline-derived CDR1 and CDR2 are SGHNT and YYREEE (reference sequence). The CDR3 is 15 amino acids. CDR3 DNA: TGTGCCAGCAGCTTGTCACAGACGTCAGCCTACGAGCAGTACTTC. Its translation is CASSLSQTSAYEQYF. The whole variable domain, filled in from reference TRBV5-4 and TRBJ2-7, reads ETGVTQSPTHLIKTRGQQVTLRCSSQSGHNTVSWYQQALGQGPQFIFQYYREEENGRGNFPPRFSGLQFPNYSSELNVNALELDDSALYLCASSLSQTSAYEQYFGPGTRLTVT.

The chain links TRBV27 to TRBJ2-3; D is unclear. Germline V gene sequence: CDR1 MNHEY, CDR2 SMNVEV (reference sequence). The V end lost 5 bases, the J end lost 2 bases, and 5 bases lay between the germline ends. The CDR3 has 12 residues. In DNA, the CDR3 is TGTGCCAGCAGTACCAACACAGATACGCAGTATTTT. Its protein is CASSTNTDTQYF.

This clone turned up a few times. The chain joins TRBV6-4 to TRBJ2-7; 11 bases line up with TRBD2. The CDR3 consists of 13 residues. Per germline, CDR1 MRHNA and CDR2 SNTAGT. V dropped 4 bases and J dropped 6; count of bases not matched to a gene: 2. The CDR3 DNA is TGTGCCAGCAGTGTAGCGGGAGGGACCGAGCAGTACTTC. Amino acids: CASSVAGGTEQYF.

The chain couples TRBV4-2 to TRBJ2-5; 13 nucleotides align to TRBD2. The J segment lost 2 bases and the V segment lost 4 bases, leaving 4 bases of the junction unmatched. The CDR3 sequence is 16 residues long. The germline V gene encodes CDR1 LGHNA and CDR2 YNFKEQ. Here the CDR3 reads CASSRGLAGQQETQYF. CDR3 in DNA: TGTGCCAGCAGCCGGGGACTAGCGGGACAGCAAGAGACCCAGTACTTC.

This clone was seen more than once but under ten times. The chain uses TRBV19 and TRBJ2-3, with 10 bases that match TRBD1. The CDR3 runs to 15 residues. The junction had 3 bases not matched to a gene; V was cut back by 5 bases and J by 1 base. CDR1 is LNHDA, CDR2 SQIVND, per germline (reference sequence). CDR3 loop: CASSSGTGGTDTQYF. DNA of the CDR3: TGTGCCAGTAGTTCAGGGACAGGGGGCACAGATACGCAGTATTTT.

The chain recombines TRBV18 with TRBJ1-2; D is perhaps TRBD1 (5 bases). The CDR3 contains 14 residues. Trimming removed 2 bases from V and 4 bases from J, with 11 bases in between. Germline V gene sequence: CDR1 KGHSH, CDR2 LQKENI. The DNA of the CDR3 is TGTGCCAGCTCACCAGAAAACGGGGGCTATGGCTACACCTTC. Protein product: CASSPENGGYGYTF. Full variable domain (rest looked up from reference TRBV18 and TRBJ1-2): NAGVMQNPRHLVRRRGQEARLRCSPMKGHSHVYWYRQLPEEGLKFMVYLQKENIIDESGMPKERFSAEFPKEGPSILRIQQVVRGDSAAYFCASSPENGGYGYTFGSGTRLTVV.

The chain has TRBV30 and TRBJ1-1, with a possible D match to TRBD1 (5 bases). The CDR3 loop spans 15 amino acids. Per the germline V gene, CDR1 is GTSNPN and CDR2 is SVGIG (reference sequence). V lost 1 base and J 1 base, leaving 13 bases between the germline ends. CDR3 in DNA: TGTGCCTGGAGTGCCAATGGAGGGGCGAACACTGAAGCTTTCTTT. Its protein product is CAWSANGGANTEAFF.

This chain uses TRBV28 with TRBJ1-1; a weak D match, TRBD1 (6 bases). Germline V CDR1 and CDR2: MDHEN, SYDVKM. This CDR3 comprises 15 residues. Trimming pared 2 bases from V and 5 bases from J, leaving 15 bases between. The CDR3 loop reads CASSLRGGGKTEAFF. The CDR3 DNA follows: TGTGCCAGCAGTTTACGTGGGGGCGGTAAGACTGAAGCTTTCTTT.

The rearrangement links TRBV7-6 to TRBJ1-4; 9 bases agree with TRBD1. The CDR3 is made up of 16 amino acids. The J segment lost 4 bases and the V segment lost 5 bases, leaving 8 bases of the junction unmatched. CDR1 is SGHVS and CDR2 is FNYEAQ in the germline V gene. The CDR3 reads CASSANRGLGNEKLFF. The CDR3 region has the DNA TGTGCCAGCAGCGCTAACAGGGGGCTGGGTAATGAAAAACTGTTTTTT.

The chain joins TRBV7-9 to TRBJ1-1; a possible D gene is TRBD1 (5 bases). The CDR3 runs 13 residues. The germline V gene encodes CDR1 SEHNR and CDR2 FQNEAQ (reference sequence). Trimming removed 5 bases from V and 3 bases from J, with 10 bases in between. The CDR3 region has the DNA TGTGCCAGCAGCATAGACAGAGACACTGAAGCTTTCTTT. Translating it yields CASSIDRDTEAFF.

This clone was observed once. The chain couples TRBV30 to TRBJ2-2, with D tentatively TRBD1 (6 bases). This CDR3 is built from 18 residues. Germline CDR1 reads GTSNPN; CDR2 reads SVGIG (reference sequence). V dropped 0 bases and J dropped 5 bases, with 22 bases sitting between them. CDR3 loop: CAWSVSSRWTVWTGELFF. CDR3 DNA: TGTGCCTGGAGTGTATCCTCGCGGTGGACAGTATGGACCGGGGAGCTGTTTTTT.

This clone was observed a few times. The chain couples TRBV7-2 to TRBJ2-1; 7 bases agree with TRBD1. This CDR3 has 13 residues. Per the germline V gene, CDR1 is SGHTA and CDR2 is FQGNSA. The junction had 4 bases not matched to a gene; V was cut back by 2 bases and J by 9 bases. In nucleotides, the CDR3 is TGTGCCAGCAGCTTATCGACAGGGCTTGAGCAGTTCTTC. Its protein is CASSLSTGLEQFF. Complete variable domain (other parts from reference TRBV7-2 and TRBJ2-1): GAGVSQSPSNKVTEKGKDVELRCDPISGHTALYWYRQSLGQGLEFLIYFQGNSAPDKSGLPSDRFSAERTGGSVSTLTIQRTQQEDSAVYLCASSLSTGLEQFFGPGTRLTVL.

This chain uses TRBV29-1 with TRBJ2-5; tentatively, D is TRBD2 (6 bases). Per the germline V gene, CDR1 is SQVTM and CDR2 is ANQGSEA. The CDR3 runs 17 residues. V lost 4 bases and J lost 2, with 23 bases in between. CDR3 residues: CSVVRTGGMEGQETQYF. For the CDR3, the DNA is TGCAGCGTTGTTAGGACTGGAGGTATGGAGGGGCAAGAGACCCAGTACTTC.

The V and J genes are TRBV29-1 and TRBJ2-7, with 12 bases aligning to TRBD1. V trimming: 5 bases; J trimming: 4 bases; junction bases outside the gene matches: 3. CDR1 SQVTM and CDR2 ANQGSEA come from the germline V gene. The CDR3 extends over 13 amino acids. This CDR3 reads CSVWGQGAYEQYF. CDR3 bases: TGCAGCGTTTGGGGACAGGGGGCTTACGAGCAGTACTTC.

This clone came up a few times. This chain links TRBV30 with TRBJ1-1; 8 nucleotides match TRBD1. V shed 5 bases, J shed 4 bases, and the junction held 6 bases outside the gene matches. The length of the CDR3 is 13 residues. Germline CDR1 reads GTSNPN; CDR2 reads SVGIG (reference sequence). This CDR3 reads CAWEGTGITEAFF. The CDR3 nucleotides are TGTGCCTGGGAGGGGACAGGAATCACTGAAGCTTTCTTT.

This chain joins TRBV28 and TRBJ2-7; D might be TRBD1 or TRBD2, each matching 5 bases. The V end lost 10 bases, the J end lost 0 bases, and 19 bases lay between the germline ends. The CDR3 spans 15 residues. Germline assignment: CDR1 MDHEN and CDR2 SYDVKM. CDR3 residues: CATNLPAGTSYEQYF. The DNA for the CDR3 is TGTGCCACCAACCTCCCGGCAGGGACCTCCTACGAGCAGTACTTC.

This clone was counted between two and nine times. The chain couples TRBV7-9 to TRBJ1-2, with 7 bases matching TRBD1. The CDR3 is 15 residues long. The germline V gene has CDR1 SEHNR and CDR2 FQNEAQ (reference sequence). The V gene end was trimmed by 2 bases and the J gene end by 6 bases; junction bases not matched to a gene: 9. CDR3 sequence: CASSLISRDRNGYTF. Written as DNA, the CDR3 is TGTGCCAGCAGCTTAATCAGCCGGGACAGAAATGGCTACACCTTC.